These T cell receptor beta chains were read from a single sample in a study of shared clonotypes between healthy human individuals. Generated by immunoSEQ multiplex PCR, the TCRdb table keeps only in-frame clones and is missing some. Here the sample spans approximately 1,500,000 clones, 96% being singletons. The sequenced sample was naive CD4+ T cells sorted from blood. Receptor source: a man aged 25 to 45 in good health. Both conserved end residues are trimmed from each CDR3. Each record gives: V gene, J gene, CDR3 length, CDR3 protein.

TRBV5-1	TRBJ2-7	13	ASSSLAGDIYEQY
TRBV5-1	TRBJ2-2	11	ATTSRSTGELF
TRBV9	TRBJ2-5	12	ASSASAREETQY
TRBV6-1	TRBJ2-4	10	ASSVTGSIQY
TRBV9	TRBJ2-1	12	ASSASGSYNEQF
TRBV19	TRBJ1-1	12	ASSRDRAYTEAF
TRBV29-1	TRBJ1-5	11	SVRVTSNQPQH
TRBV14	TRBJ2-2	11	ASSPRVVGELF
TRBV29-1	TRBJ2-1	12	SVLTGSPYNEQF
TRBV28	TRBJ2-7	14	ASSPRQGLYSYEQY
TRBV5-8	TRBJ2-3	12	ASSLGPTEDTQY
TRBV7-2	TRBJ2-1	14	ASSLLAGIPYNEQF
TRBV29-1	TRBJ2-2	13	SVRTSGQNTGELF
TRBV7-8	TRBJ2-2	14	ASSLSTGENTGELF
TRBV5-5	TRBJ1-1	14	ASSRQGEVLNTEAF
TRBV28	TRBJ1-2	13	ASSPRTGWTYGYT
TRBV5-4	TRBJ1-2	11	ASSLTGTGGYT
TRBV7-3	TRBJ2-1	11	ASSRGTANEQF
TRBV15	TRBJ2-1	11	ATTPDTYNEQF
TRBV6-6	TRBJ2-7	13	ASSLRGPTQDEQY
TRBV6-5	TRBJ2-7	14	ASSFRTSGTHYEQY
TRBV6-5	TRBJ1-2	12	ASRRDRGIYGYT
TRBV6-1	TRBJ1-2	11	ASSEIKLYGYT
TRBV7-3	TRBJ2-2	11	ASSTPAVGELF
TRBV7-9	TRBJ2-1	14	ASSFTAGGGGDEQF
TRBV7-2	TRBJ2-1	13	ASSLGGNSYNEQF
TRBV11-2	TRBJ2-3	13	ASSYWGLSTDTQY
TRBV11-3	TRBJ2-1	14	ASSWEGGMGYNEQF
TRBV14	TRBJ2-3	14	ASSQGPSGISDTQY
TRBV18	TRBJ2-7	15	ASSGGQGGSLSYEQY
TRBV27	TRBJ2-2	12	ASSFRGYGGELF
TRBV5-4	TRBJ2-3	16	ASSLRTTSGSVGDTQY
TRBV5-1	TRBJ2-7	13	ASSATGTGLYEQY
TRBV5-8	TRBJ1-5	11	ASSLRQVGPQH
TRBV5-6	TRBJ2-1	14	ASSAVSSSSYNEQF
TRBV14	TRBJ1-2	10	ASSQVPYGYT
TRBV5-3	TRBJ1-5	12	ARSLDRYNQPQH
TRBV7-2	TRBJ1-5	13	ASSPTGGRRQPQH
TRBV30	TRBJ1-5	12	AWSKGQGNQPQH
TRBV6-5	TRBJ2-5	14	ASSYRRRGYQETQY
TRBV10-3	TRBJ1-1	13	AITSLFSGNTEAF
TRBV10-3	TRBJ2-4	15	AISDPYQGLAKNIQY
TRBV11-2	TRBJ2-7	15	ASSPRSLPRKIHEQY
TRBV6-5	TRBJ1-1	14	ASSYDLRVSNTEAF
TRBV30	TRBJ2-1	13	AWSEGTSSYNEQF
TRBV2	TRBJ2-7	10	ASSLIPIWGP
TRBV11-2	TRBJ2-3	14	ASSLIGGEGTDTQY
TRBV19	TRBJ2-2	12	ASSITVITGELF
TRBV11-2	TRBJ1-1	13	ASSLAGHRGTEAF
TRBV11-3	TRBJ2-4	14	ASSLMGVWAKNIQY
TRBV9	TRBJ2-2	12	ASSVESVAGELF
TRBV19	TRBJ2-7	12	ASSIGADSSEQY
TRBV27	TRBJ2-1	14	ASRRASGNQVNEQF
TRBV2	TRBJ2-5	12	ASIGTGMGGTQY
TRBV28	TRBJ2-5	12	ASSFRGLMETQY